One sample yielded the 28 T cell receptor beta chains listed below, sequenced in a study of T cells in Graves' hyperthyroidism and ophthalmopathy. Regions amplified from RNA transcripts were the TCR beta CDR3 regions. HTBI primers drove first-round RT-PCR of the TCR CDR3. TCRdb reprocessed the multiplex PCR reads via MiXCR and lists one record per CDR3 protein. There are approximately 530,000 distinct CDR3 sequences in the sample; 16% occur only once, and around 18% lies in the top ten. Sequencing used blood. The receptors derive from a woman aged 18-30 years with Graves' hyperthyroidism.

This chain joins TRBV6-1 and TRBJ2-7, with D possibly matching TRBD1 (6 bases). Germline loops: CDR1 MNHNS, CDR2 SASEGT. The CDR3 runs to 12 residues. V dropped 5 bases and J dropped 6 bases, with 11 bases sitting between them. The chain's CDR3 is CASSTRGGEQYF. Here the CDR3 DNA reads TGTGCCAGCAGTACCAGAGGGGGCGAGCAGTACTTC.

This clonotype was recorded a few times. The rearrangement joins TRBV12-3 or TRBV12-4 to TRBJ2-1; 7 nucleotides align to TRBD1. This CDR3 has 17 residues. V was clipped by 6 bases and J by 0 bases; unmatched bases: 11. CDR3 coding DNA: TGTGCCAGCAGCAGAAAAGGGGGCTTCGGCTCCTACAATGAGCAGTTCTTC. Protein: CASSRKGGFGSYNEQFF.

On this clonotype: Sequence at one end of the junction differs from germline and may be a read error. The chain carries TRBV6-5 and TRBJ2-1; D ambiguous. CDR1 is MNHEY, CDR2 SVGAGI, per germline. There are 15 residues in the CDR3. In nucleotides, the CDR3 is TGTGCCAGCAGCTACTTGGGTTCCGCCTACAATGAGCAGTTCTTC. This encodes CASSYLGSAYNEQFF.

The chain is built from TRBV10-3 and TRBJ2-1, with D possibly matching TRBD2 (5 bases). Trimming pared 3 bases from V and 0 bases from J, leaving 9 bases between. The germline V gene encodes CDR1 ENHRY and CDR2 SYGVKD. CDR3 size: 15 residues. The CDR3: CAISDRESSYNEQFF. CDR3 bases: TGTGCCATCAGTGATAGGGAGAGCTCCTACAATGAGCAGTTCTTC.

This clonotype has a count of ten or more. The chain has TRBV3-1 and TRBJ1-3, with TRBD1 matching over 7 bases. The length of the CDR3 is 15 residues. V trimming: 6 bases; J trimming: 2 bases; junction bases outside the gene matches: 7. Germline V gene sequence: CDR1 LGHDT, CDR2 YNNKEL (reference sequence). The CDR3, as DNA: TGTGCCAGCAGATTCGGACAGGCCACTGGAAACACCATATATTTT. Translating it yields CASRFGQATGNTIYF.

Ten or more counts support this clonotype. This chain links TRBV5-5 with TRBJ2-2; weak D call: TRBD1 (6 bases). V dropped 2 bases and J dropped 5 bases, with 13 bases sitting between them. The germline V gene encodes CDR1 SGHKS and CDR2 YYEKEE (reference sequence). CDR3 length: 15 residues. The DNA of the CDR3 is TGTGCCAGCAGCTTAGCCGCAGGGGAAACCGGGGAGCTGTTTTTT. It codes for CASSLAAGETGELFF.

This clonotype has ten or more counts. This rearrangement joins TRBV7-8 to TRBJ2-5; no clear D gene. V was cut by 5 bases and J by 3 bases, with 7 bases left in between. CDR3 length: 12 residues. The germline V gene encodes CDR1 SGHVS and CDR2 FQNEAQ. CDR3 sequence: CASSKNEETQYF. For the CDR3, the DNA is TGTGCCAGCAGCAAAAATGAAGAGACCCAGTACTTC.

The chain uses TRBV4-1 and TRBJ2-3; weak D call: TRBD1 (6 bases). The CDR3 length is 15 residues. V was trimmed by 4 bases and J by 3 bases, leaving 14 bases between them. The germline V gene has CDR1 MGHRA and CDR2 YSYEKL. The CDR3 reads CASSPMTGMTDTQYF. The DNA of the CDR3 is TGCGCCAGCAGCCCGATGACAGGCATGACAGATACGCAGTATTTT.

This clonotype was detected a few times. CDR3 bases: TGTGCCAGTAGTATACCCCGAACTAGCGGGCTTTACAATGAGCAGTTCTTC. It codes for CASSIPRTSGLYNEQFF. This chain uses TRBV19 with TRBJ2-1; 9 bases align to TRBD2. J lost 4 bases, V lost 2 bases, and 9 bases had no gene match. This CDR3 has 17 amino acids. Germline V gene lookup returns CDR1 LNHDA and CDR2 SQIVND (reference sequence).

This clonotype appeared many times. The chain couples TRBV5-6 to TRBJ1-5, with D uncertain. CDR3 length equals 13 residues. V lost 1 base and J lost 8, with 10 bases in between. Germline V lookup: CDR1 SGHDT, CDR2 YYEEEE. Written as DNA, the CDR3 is TGTGCCAGCAGCTTGCCAGGTAGAGAGCCCCAGCATTTT. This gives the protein CASSLPGREPQHF. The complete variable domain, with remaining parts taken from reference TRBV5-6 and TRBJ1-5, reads DAGVTQSPTHLIKTRGQQVTLRCSPKSGHDTVSWYQQALGQGPQFIFQYYEEEERQRGNFPDRFSGHQFPNYSSELNVNALLLGDSALYLCASSLPGREPQHFGDGTRLSIL.

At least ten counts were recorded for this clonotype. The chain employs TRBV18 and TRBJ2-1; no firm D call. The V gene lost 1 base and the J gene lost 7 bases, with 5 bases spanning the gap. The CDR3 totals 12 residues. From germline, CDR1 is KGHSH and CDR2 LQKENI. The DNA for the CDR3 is TGTGCCAGCTCACCACGTAGGAATGAGCAGTTCTTC. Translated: CASSPRRNEQFF. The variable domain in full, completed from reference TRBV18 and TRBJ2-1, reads NAGVMQNPRHLVRRRGQEARLRCSPMKGHSHVYWYRQLPEEGLKFMVYLQKENIIDESGMPKERFSAEFPKEGPSILRIQQVVRGDSAAYFCASSPRRNEQFFGPGTRLTVL.

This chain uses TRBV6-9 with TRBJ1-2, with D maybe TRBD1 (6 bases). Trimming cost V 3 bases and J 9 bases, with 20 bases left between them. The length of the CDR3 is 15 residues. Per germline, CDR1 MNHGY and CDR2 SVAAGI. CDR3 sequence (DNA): TGTGCCAGCAGTTACCTCGGGACACCTTCTTCGAGCTACACCTTC. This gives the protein CASSYLGTPSSSYTF.

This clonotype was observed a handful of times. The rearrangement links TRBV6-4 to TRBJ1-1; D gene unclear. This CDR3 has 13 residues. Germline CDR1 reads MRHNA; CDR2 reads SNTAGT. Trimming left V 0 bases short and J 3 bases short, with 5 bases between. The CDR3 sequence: CASSDSGDTEAFF. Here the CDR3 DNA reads TGTGCCAGCAGTGACTCTGGGGACACTGAAGCTTTCTTT.

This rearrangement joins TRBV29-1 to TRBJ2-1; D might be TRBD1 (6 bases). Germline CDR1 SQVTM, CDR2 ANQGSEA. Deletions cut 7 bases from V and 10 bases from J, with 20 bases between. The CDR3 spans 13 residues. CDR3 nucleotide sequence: TGCAGCGCGATAGGGGGTCGCGTAAGCGAGCAGTTCTTC. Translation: CSAIGGRVSEQFF.

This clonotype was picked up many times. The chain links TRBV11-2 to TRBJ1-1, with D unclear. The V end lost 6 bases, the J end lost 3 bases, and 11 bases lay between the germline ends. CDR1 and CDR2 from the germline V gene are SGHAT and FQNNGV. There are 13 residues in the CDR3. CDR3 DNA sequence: TGTGCCAGCAGTAATACCTGGCACACTGAAGCTTTCTTT. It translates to CASSNTWHTEAFF.

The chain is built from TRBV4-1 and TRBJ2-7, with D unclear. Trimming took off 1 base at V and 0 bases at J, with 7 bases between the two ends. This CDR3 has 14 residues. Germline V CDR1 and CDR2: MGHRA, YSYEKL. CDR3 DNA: TGCGCCAGCAGCCAAGGGGCCACCTCCTACGAGCAGTACTTC. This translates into CASSQGATSYEQYF.

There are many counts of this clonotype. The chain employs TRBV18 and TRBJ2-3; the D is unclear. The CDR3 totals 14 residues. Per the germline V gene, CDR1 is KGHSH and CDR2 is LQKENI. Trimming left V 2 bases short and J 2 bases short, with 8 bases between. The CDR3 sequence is CASSPYLNTDTQYF. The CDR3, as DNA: TGTGCCAGCTCACCATACCTGAACACAGATACGCAGTATTTT. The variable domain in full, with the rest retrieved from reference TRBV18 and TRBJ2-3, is NAGVMQNPRHLVRRRGQEARLRCSPMKGHSHVYWYRQLPEEGLKFMVYLQKENIIDESGMPKERFSAEFPKEGPSILRIQQVVRGDSAAYFCASSPYLNTDTQYFGPGTRLTVL.

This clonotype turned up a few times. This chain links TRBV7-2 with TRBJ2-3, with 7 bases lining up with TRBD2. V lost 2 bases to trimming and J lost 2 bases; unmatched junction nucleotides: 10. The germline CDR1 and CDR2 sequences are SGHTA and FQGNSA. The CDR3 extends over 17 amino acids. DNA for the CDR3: TGTGCCAGCAGCTTATTAGGCCCTCGGGACTACACAGATACGCAGTATTTT. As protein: CASSLLGPRDYTDTQYF.

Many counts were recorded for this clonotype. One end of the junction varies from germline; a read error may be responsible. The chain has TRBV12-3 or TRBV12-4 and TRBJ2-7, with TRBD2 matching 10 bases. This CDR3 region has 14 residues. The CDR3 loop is CASSLAGEAYEQYF. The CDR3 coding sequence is TGTGCCAGCAGTCTAGCGGGGGAGGCCTACGAGCAGTACTTC.

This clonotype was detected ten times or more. The CDR3 bases are TGTGCCAGCAGTTTAAAAACTAACTATGGCTACACCTTC. Translating gives CASSLKTNYGYTF. The rearrangement uses TRBV12-3 or TRBV12-4 and TRBJ1-2; D unclear. The CDR3 loop spans 13 amino acids. Trimming took off 2 bases at V and 0 bases at J, with 4 bases between the two ends.

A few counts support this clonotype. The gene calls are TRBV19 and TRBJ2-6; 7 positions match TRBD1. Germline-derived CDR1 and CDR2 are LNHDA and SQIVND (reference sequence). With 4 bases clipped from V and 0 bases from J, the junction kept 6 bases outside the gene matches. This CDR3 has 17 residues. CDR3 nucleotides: TGTGCCAGTAGTAGACAGGGCCGAAACTCTGGGGCCAACGTCCTGACTTTC. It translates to CASSRQGRNSGANVLTF. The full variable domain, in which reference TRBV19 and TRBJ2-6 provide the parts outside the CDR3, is DGGITQSPKYLFRKEGQNVTLSCEQNLNHDAMYWYRQDPGQGLRLIYYSQIVNDFQKGDIAEGYSVSREKKESFPLTVTSAQKNPTAFYLCASSRQGRNSGANVLTFGAGSRLTVL.

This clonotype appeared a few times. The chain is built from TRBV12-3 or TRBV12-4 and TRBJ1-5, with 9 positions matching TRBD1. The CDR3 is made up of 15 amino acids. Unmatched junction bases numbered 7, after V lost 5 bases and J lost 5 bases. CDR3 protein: CASSRGQGRYQPQHF. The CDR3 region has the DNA TGTGCCAGCAGTCGAGGACAGGGGAGGTATCAGCCCCAGCATTTT.

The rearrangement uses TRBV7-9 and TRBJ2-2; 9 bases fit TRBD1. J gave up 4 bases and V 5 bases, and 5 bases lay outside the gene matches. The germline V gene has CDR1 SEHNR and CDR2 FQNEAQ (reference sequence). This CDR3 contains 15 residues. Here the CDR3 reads CASSARTGATGELFF. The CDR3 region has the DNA TGTGCCAGCAGCGCCAGGACAGGGGCCACCGGGGAGCTGTTTTTT.

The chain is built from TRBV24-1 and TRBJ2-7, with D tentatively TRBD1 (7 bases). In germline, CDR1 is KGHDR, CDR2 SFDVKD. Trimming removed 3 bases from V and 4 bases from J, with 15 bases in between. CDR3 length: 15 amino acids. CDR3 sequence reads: CATSDTRGTVYEQYF. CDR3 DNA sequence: TGTGCCACCAGTGATACCCGGGGGACAGTTTACGAGCAGTACTTC.

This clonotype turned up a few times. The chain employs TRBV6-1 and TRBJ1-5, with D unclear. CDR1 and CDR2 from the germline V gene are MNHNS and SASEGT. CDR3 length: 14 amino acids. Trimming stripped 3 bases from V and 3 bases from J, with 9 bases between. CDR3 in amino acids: CASSERRVNQPQHF. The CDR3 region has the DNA TGTGCCAGCAGTGAGAGGAGAGTCAATCAGCCCCAGCATTTT.

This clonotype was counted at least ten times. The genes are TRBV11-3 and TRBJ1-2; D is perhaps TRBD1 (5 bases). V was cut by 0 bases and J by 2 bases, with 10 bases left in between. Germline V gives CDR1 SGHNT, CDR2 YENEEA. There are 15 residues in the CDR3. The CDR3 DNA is TGTGCCAGCAGCTTAGAGGGGAAGGGGAACTATGGCTACACCTTC. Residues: CASSLEGKGNYGYTF.

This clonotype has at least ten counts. The CDR3 here is CATSDSSTGDSTDTQYF. The DNA of the CDR3 is TGTGCCACCAGTGATTCCTCCACAGGGGATAGCACAGATACGCAGTATTTT. The chain couples TRBV24-1 to TRBJ2-3; TRBD1 matches 7 bases. The CDR3 sequence is 17 residues long. V gave up 2 bases and J gave up 0 bases; unmatched junction bases: 7. Germline CDR1 and CDR2: KGHDR and SFDVKD.

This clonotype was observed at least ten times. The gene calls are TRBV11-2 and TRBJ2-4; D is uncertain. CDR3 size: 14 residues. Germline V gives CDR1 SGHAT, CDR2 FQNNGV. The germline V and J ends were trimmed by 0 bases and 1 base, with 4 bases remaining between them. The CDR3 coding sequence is TGTGCCAGCAGCTTAGACCGGGCCAAAAACATTCAGTACTTC. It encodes CASSLDRAKNIQYF.